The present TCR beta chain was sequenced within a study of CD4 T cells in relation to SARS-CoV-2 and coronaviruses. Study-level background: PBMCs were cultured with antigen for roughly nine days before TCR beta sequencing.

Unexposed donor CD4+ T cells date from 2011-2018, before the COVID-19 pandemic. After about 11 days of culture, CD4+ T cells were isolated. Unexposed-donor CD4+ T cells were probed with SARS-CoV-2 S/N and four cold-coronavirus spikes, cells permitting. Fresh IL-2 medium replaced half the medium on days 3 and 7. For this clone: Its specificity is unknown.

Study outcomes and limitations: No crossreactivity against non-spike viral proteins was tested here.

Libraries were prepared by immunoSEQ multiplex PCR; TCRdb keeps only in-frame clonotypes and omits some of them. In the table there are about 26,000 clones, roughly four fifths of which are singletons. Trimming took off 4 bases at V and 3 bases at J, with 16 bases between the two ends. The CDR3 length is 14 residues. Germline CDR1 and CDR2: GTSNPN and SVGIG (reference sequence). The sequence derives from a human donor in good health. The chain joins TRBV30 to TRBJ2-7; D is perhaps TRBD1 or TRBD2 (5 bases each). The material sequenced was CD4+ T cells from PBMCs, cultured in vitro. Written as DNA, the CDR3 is TGTGCCTGGACCCAGCCGGGACGAGACTACGAGCAGTACTTC. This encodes CAWTQPGRDYEQYF.